A selection of T cell receptor beta chains follows, all from one sample in a study of T cell repertoires in cytomegalovirus infection. Each CDR3 protein is one row after TCRdb ran MiXCR on the reads. The table shows around 630,000 distinct CDR3 sequences, with 24% occurring only once. The sequencing sample was made of CD8+ T cells from PBMCs. Source of these receptors: a human donor in good health (CMV status not recorded). Some clones in this sample may be carry-over from other donors' samples. Both conserved end residues are part of each CDR3. Fields, in order: D gene, V gene, clone size, J gene, CDR3 protein, CDR3 DNA. The D gene is left open where the match is weak. Some rows have no size entry. The others give once, few or many, or a class for an expanded clone.

D gene: -
V gene: TRBV7-6
clone size: many
J gene: TRBJ2-1
CDR3 protein: CASSETGSSYNEQFF
CDR3 DNA: TGTGCCAGCAGCGAGACAGGTAGCTCCTACAATGAGCAGTTCTTC

D gene: -
V gene: TRBV7-2
clone size: many
J gene: TRBJ2-2
CDR3 protein: CASSLYRGDLTGELFF
CDR3 DNA: TGTGCCAGCAGCTTATATCGTGGGGATTTGACCGGGGAGCTGTTTTTT

D gene: -
V gene: TRBV6-2/TRBV6-3
clone size: -
J gene: TRBJ2-1
CDR3 protein: CASSYSTTVYNEQFF
CDR3 DNA: TGTGCCAGCAGTTACTCGACAACAGTATACAATGAGCAGTTCTTC

D gene: TRBD2
V gene: TRBV13
clone size: -
J gene: TRBJ2-3
CDR3 protein: CASIQRGDTDTQYF
CDR3 DNA: TGTGCCAGCATCCAACGGGGGGACACAGATACGCAGTATTTT

D gene: -
V gene: TRBV6-1
clone size: many
J gene: TRBJ2-7
CDR3 protein: CASSPRGWEQYF
CDR3 DNA: TGTGCCAGCAGTCCCAGGGGTTGGGAGCAGTACTTC

D gene: TRBD1
V gene: TRBV7-2
clone size: many
J gene: TRBJ2-3
CDR3 protein: CASSLETGTITDTQYF
CDR3 DNA: TGTGCCAGCAGCTTAGAGACAGGGACCATCACAGATACGCAGTATTTT

D gene: -
V gene: TRBV25-1
clone size: -
J gene: TRBJ1-2
CDR3 protein: CASLHYGYTF
CDR3 DNA: TGTGCCAGCCTCCACTATGGCTACACCTTC

D gene: -
V gene: TRBV7-8
clone size: -
J gene: TRBJ2-5
CDR3 protein: CASSLALADGNDF
CDR3 DNA: TGTGCCAGCAGCTTAGCGCTAGCTGACGGGAACGACTTC

D gene: -
V gene: TRBV28
clone size: many
J gene: TRBJ2-2
CDR3 protein: CASSLEGIDTGELFF
CDR3 DNA: TGTGCCAGCAGTTTGGAGGGGATCGACACCGGGGAGCTGTTTTTT

D gene: -
V gene: TRBV4-2
clone size: few
J gene: TRBJ2-4
CDR3 protein: CASSQEEGGAKNIQYF
CDR3 DNA: TGTGCCAGCAGCCAAGAAGAAGGGGGTGCCAAAAACATTCAGTACTTC

D gene: -
V gene: TRBV9
clone size: few
J gene: TRBJ2-1
CDR3 protein: CASSGTTPYNEQFF
CDR3 DNA: TGTGCCAGCAGCGGGACTACCCCCTACAATGAGCAGTTCTTC